This T cell receptor beta chain was retrieved from a study of monozygotic twins with inflammatory bowel disease. Using the 5' RACE reads, TCRdb records one entry per CDR3 protein without DNA. The sample totals around 400,000 distinct CDR3 sequences. The V gene's germline CDR1 is SGDLS and CDR2 YYNGEE. The CDR3 covers 13 residues. The clonotype was recovered from a human donor with ulcerative colitis or Crohn's disease, or a healthy co-twin of an affected twin (not recorded which). The chain is built from TRBV9 and TRBJ2-1; TCRdb designates TRBD1, a call that cannot be tested without DNA. The specimen sequenced was blood. CDR3 protein: CASSGGRTKEQFF.